This T cell receptor (beta chain) was identified in a study of post-analysis software for immune sequencing data (dated by TCRdb to about 2015). Regarding the research as a whole: The recorded disease courses included relapsing-remitting, secondary progressive and progressive-relapsing multiple sclerosis, and some patients had no subtype annotation. Patient repertoires were compared against around 10 previously published healthy control repertoires from donors aged roughly 6 to 27 years. A subset of samples was prepared in parallel using single-end sample barcoding, then pooled and co-amplified after Illumina adapter ligation. Study-level results and caveats: The multiple sclerosis patient group was slightly younger than the control group. When samples were clustered directly using the F measure, samples prepared in the same batch co-clustered strongly, which prompted a batch-effect correction. Four to six TRBV segments, including TRBV5-6, TRBV5-1 and TRBV20-1, were significantly more frequent in patients than controls. Normalized Chao1 diversity was significantly lower in multiple sclerosis patients than controls, suggesting substantial peripheral T-cell clonal expansion.

Per the germline V gene, MNHEY is the CDR1 and SVGAGI is the CDR2. The CDR3, cysteine through phenylalanine, is 14 amino acids long. Here the CDR3 DNA is all that survives: 42 bases in frame from base 1. The method was PCR. The data were produced on an Illumina HiSeq 2500. To reduce PCR and sequencing biases, unique molecular identifiers were built into the TCR beta cDNA libraries. Every 1 to 10 million input T cells yielded approximately 500,000 cDNA molecules, meaning each molecule approximated one T cell. Patient libraries were prepared and sequenced with the same protocol used for the earlier healthy control dataset. Within a given batch, samples were prepared together, multiplexed and sequenced on the same HiSeq lane. Per the original workflow: Raw barcoded reads were processed with MIGEC, and single-read molecular identifier groups were discarded before consensus assembly and CDR3 extraction. Clonotype tables were post-analysed with VDJtools, and diversity was normalized by down-sampling all datasets to the smallest sample size. In repertoire overlap clustering, CDR3 amino acid sequences, but not nucleotide sequences, were matched to correct batch-related cross-sample contamination. Using fastp trimming at Q25 and MiXCR clonotype assembly, TCRdb reanalyzed the public sequencing data and kept in-frame beta chains. Every entry covers one CDR3 protein and lists the most common genes and DNA from its rows. The V and J calls here are based on TCRdb, not the publication. The sample yields around 500,000 distinct CDR3 sequences; approximately 34% were counted once. Approximately 6% of the sample belongs to the ten largest clones.

About this clonotype: Its specific antigen is unknown. One junction end disagrees with the germline gene, perhaps due to a read error.

TCR beta repertoires were profiled from peripheral blood of more than ten young patients with multiple sclerosis to demonstrate the VDJtools post-analysis software. Multiple sclerosis patients were children and adolescents aged about 6 to 17 years. The receptor's source is a girl aged 2-17 years with multiple sclerosis. Recombination joined TRBV6-5 with TRBJ2-5; the D call could be TRBD1 or TRBD2, with each sharing 5 bases. Sequenced: blood. The CDR3 region reads CASSSLGEVEAQYF. The DNA sequence follows: TGTGCCAGCAGTTCATTGGGGGAAGTAGAGGCCCAGTACTTC.